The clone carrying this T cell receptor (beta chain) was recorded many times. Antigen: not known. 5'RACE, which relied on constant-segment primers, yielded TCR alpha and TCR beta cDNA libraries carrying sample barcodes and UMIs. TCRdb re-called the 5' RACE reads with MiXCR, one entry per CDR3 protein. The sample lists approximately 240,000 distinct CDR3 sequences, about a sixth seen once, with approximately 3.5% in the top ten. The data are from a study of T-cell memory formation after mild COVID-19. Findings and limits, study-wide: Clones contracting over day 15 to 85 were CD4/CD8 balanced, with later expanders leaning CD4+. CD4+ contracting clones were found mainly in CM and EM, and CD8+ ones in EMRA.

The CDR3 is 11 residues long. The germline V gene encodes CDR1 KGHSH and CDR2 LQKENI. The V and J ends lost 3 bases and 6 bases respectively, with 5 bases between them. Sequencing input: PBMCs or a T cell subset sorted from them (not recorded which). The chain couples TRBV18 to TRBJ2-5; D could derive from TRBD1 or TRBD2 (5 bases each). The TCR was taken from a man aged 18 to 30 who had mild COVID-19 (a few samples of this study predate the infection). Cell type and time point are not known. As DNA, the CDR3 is TGTGCCAGCTCACCGGGACAGACCCAGTACTTC. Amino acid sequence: CASSPGQTQYF.